The 15 T cell receptor beta chains below come from one sample, sequenced in a study of T cells in Graves' hyperthyroidism and ophthalmopathy. TCR beta CDR3 regions were amplified from RNA transcripts. The TCR CDR3 first-round RT-PCR relied on the HTBI primer set. TCRdb re-called the multiplex PCR reads through MiXCR, storing one row per CDR3 protein. The sample contains under 700,000 distinct CDR3 sequences, 16% of which appear only once. The sample consisted of blood. These receptors all stem from a woman in her late teens or twenties with Graves' hyperthyroidism.

As to this clonotype: A much larger clone differs from this one at a single base, so this may be a read error. The V call is TRBV10-3, the J call TRBJ2-7; no definite D call. Germline CDR1 reads ENHRY; CDR2 reads SYGVKD. V was cut by 5 bases and J by 7 bases, with 12 bases left in between. This CDR3 region has 12 residues. This CDR3 is CAISKFLREQYF. Here the CDR3 DNA reads TGTGCCATCAGTAAATTCCTACGAGAGCAGTACTTC.

The sample holds many counts of this clonotype. The chain employs TRBV11-2 and TRBJ1-1; D is unresolved. Trimming shortened V by 5 bases and J by 6 bases, and 16 bases separated the two germline ends. Germline V CDR1 and CDR2: SGHAT, FQNNGV. This CDR3 comprises 14 residues. The CDR3 DNA sequence: TGTGCCAGCAGCGCCCAGGTGGGCGACCCTGAAGCTTTCTTT. Translation: CASSAQVGDPEAFF.

This clonotype was counted between two and nine times. The chain links TRBV7-2 to TRBJ2-1, with 9 bases identical to TRBD2. The J segment lost 4 bases and the V segment lost 1 base, leaving 11 bases of the junction unmatched. This CDR3 spans 18 amino acids. Germline CDR1 is SGHTA and CDR2 is FQGNSA. CDR3 region: CASSLVAGVPYTYNEQFF. DNA of the CDR3: TGTGCCAGCAGCTTAGTAGCGGGGGTCCCCTATACATACAATGAGCAGTTCTTC.

This clonotype has ten or more counts. The genes are TRBV20-1 and TRBJ2-1, with TRBD2 matching over 12 bases. Germline V gene data show CDR1 as DFQATT and CDR2 as SNEGSKA (reference sequence). The V gene end was trimmed by 5 bases and the J gene end by 6 bases; junction bases not matched to a gene: 5. This CDR3 region has 14 residues. The CDR3 bases are TGCAGTGCTCGAAGGGGACTAGCGGGCAATGAGCAGTTCTTC. Residues: CSARRGLAGNEQFF.

The chain joins TRBV5-6 to TRBJ2-2; D remains ambiguous. V was pared by 0 bases and J by 4 bases, with 10 bases between. CDR3 size: 15 residues. The germline V gene encodes CDR1 SGHDT and CDR2 YYEEEE. CDR3 bases: TGTGCCAGCAGCTTGGATGGGGTCGGCACCGGGGAGCTGTTTTTT. Translated, it gives CASSLDGVGTGELFF.

This clonotype was detected ten times or more. The J gene is TRBJ2-1, the V gene TRBV7-2; the match to TRBD2 covers 8 bases. Per the germline V gene, CDR1 is SGHTA and CDR2 is FQGNSA. The CDR3 has 16 amino acids. V shed 1 base and J 0 bases; nucleotides not matched to a gene: 2. CDR3 DNA sequence: TGTGCCAGCAGCTTAGTCGGGACTAGCTCCTACAATGAGCAGTTCTTC. It is translated as CASSLVGTSSYNEQFF.

V is TRBV20-1 and J is TRBJ1-1, with D perhaps matching TRBD1 (6 bases). V gave up 3 bases and J gave up 5 bases, with 16 bases separating them. Germline V lookup: CDR1 DFQATT, CDR2 SNEGSKA (reference sequence). The CDR3 covers 14 residues. The CDR3 is CSARAGGIGTEAFF. The CDR3 DNA reads as TGCAGTGCTAGGGCCGGGGGCATTGGGACTGAAGCTTTCTTT.

This clonotype was counted many times. The junction departs from germline at one end; a sequencing error may be responsible. This rearrangement joins TRBV11-3 to TRBJ2-7, with D possibly TRBD2 on 7 matching bases. The length of the CDR3 is 13 residues. The germline gives CDR1 SGHNT, CDR2 YENEEA. The CDR3 here is CASSLGGGYEQYF. CDR3 DNA sequence: TGTGCCAGCAGTTTAGGGGGGGGCTACGAGCAGTACTTC.

Many counts were recorded for this clonotype. This chain uses TRBV7-2 with TRBJ2-7, with D perhaps given as TRBD1 or TRBD2 (5 bases each). Per germline, CDR1 SGHTA and CDR2 FQGNSA. With 6 bases removed from V and 6 bases from J, the gap between germline ends came to 18 bases. The CDR3 contains 14 residues. Here the CDR3 DNA reads TGTGCCAGCAGACCTGCCGGGACGTCAGGCGAGCAGTACTTC. It is translated as CASRPAGTSGEQYF.

This clonotype was detected many times. The rearrangement joins TRBV6-1 to TRBJ2-1; 9 bases match TRBD1. Trimming at V came to 5 bases and at J to 9 bases, leaving 14 bases not matched to a gene. Germline V gene data show CDR1 as MNHNS and CDR2 as SASEGT. CDR3 size: 16 residues. The CDR3 sequence: CASSYGLGQGTGEQFF. The CDR3 nucleotides are TGTGCCAGCAGTTACGGTTTGGGACAGGGAACGGGTGAGCAGTTCTTC.

This clonotype was seen a few times. The chain recombines TRBV11-2 with TRBJ2-5, with 7 positions matching TRBD2. The CDR3 has 17 residues. Germline assignment: CDR1 SGHAT and CDR2 FQNNGV. Losses at the gene ends were 4 bases for V and 5 bases for J; bases not matched to a gene: 16. The CDR3 protein is CASSSLGGSIGLETQYF. Written as DNA, the CDR3 is TGTGCCAGCAGCTCCCTCGGGGGGAGCATAGGTTTGGAGACCCAGTACTTC.

This sequence joins TRBV12-3 or TRBV12-4 and TRBJ2-7; 7 nucleotides match TRBD2. Unmatched junction bases numbered 14, after V lost 6 bases and J lost 6 bases. This CDR3 contains 15 residues. The CDR3 DNA sequence: TGTGCCAGCAGCCCGGTTTCTAGCGGTCTTTCCGAGCAGTACTTC. Amino acids: CASSPVSSGLSEQYF.

Of note for this clonotype: A read error may produce the germline difference seen at one junction end. The V gene is TRBV12-3 or TRBV12-4, the J gene TRBJ2-2; 13 bases map to TRBD2. This CDR3 has 16 amino acids. DNA for the CDR3: TGTGCCAGCAGCCGGGGACTAGCGGGAAACACCGGGGAGCTGGTTTTT. Amino acids: CASSRGLAGNTGELVF.

This sequence joins TRBV7-9 and TRBJ1-3, with D unclear. CDR1 is SEHNR and CDR2 is FQNEAQ in the germline V gene (reference sequence). V lost 0 bases to trimming and J lost 0 bases, with 3 bases between them. This CDR3 is built from 14 residues. As DNA, the CDR3 is TGTGCCAGCAGCTTAGCACTCTCTGGAAACACCATATATTTT. Residues: CASSLALSGNTIYF.

In its sample, this clonotype was seen many times. This chain links TRBV6-2 or TRBV6-3 with TRBJ2-7; D gene unclear. Trimming removed 8 bases at V and 2 bases at J, with 13 bases between. The CDR3 totals 13 residues. The V gene's germline CDR1 is MNHEY and CDR2 SVGEGT. CDR3 sequence: CASHGRMTYEQYF. For the CDR3, the DNA is TGTGCCAGCCACGGACGTATGACCTACGAGCAGTACTTC.